This TCR beta chain came from a study of human T cells and chemical hapten exposure. At the level of the study: Sensitization involved placing 2% DPC onto a 2 cm by 2 cm region of upper inner arm skin. Slight differences in pooled library volume were the main source of varying TCR yields across samples.

General study findings and limits: With patch test score, the counts of PT1 expanded TCRs showed a positive correlation.

Time point reported: patch test 2, 6 weeks after DPC sensitization. Treatment specified: therapeutic diphenylcyclopropenone sensitization with weekly scalp DPC. Germline V lookup: CDR1 SQVTM, CDR2 ANQGSEA. The CDR3 spans 14 residues. The V segment lost 3 bases and the J segment 1 base; nucleotides outside the gene matches: 3. This clonotype was seen at least ten times. What it binds is unknown. TCRdb passed the RACE reads through MiXCR, listing each CDR3 protein once. The data show around 360,000 distinct CDR3 sequences, with about 6.9% seen just once and roughly 5.4% held by the top ten. The specimen was whole blood, collected in connection with sensitization to the hapten diphenylcyclopropenone (DPC). The chain has TRBV29-1 and TRBJ1-1; TRBD1 agrees at 9 bases. The receptor's source is a woman under 30 with alopecia areata. Some clones in this sample may be carry-over from other donors' samples. As DNA, the CDR3 is TGCAGCGTTGACCCGGGACAGGGGAACACTGAAGCTTTCTTT. This translates into CSVDPGQGNTEAFF.